Presented here are 3 T cell receptor beta chains from one specimen sequenced in a study of cytomegalovirus exposure and HLA in healthy donors. PCR primers comprised 60 Vbeta and 13 Jbeta primers. Measured with immunoSEQ multiplex PCR; TCRdb has only the in-frame clones, and not every one. Found here are under 200,000 clones, approximately 77% of them singletons; the top ten hold around 1.5%. Sequencing was done on a sample of PBMCs. Receptors originate from a male donor in good health and CMV-seronegative.

In this sample, this clone turned up once. The genes are TRBV7-2 and TRBJ2-7; 8 bases match TRBD1. The J segment lost 3 bases and the V segment lost 3 bases, leaving 10 bases of the junction unmatched. This CDR3 has 16 amino acids. The V gene's germline CDR1 is SGHTA and CDR2 FQGNSA. This chain's CDR3 is CASSLGQVQPYYEQYF. CDR3 coding DNA: TGTGCCAGCAGCTTGGGACAGGTCCAGCCGTACTACGAGCAGTACTTC.

This clone was seen a handful of times. The rearrangement uses TRBV9 and TRBJ1-1; D gene unclear. The ends were cut back, 0 bases at V and 1 base at J, with 7 bases in the middle. CDR1 and CDR2 (germline): SGDLS, YYNGEE. The CDR3 runs 14 residues. The CDR3 protein is CASSVDSQNTEAFF. The CDR3 region has the DNA TGTGCCAGCAGCGTAGACAGCCAGAACACTGAAGCTTTCTTT.

This clone was observed a few times. This chain connects TRBV9 to TRBJ2-5; 10 nucleotides match TRBD1. TRBJ2-7 matches the DNA end more closely, so the J call is doubtful. Per the germline V gene, CDR1 is SGDLS and CDR2 is YYNGEE. The CDR3 consists of 15 residues. CDR3: CASSAPGQGSYEQYF. DNA of the CDR3: TGTGCCAGCAGCGCTCCGGGACAGGGGAGCTACGAGCAGTACTTC.